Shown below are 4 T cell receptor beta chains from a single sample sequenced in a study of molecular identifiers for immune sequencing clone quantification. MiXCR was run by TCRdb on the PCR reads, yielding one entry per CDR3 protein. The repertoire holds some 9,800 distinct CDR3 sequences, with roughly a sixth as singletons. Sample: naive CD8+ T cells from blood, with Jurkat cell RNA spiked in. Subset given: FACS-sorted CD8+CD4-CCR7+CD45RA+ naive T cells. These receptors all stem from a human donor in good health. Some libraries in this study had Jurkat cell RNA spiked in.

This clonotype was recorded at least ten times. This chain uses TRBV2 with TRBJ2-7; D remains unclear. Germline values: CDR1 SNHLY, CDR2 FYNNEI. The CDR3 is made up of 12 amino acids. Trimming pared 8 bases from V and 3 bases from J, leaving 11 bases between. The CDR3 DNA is TGTGCCAGCCGCGCGGTCAACTACGAGCAGTACTTC. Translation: CASRAVNYEQYF.

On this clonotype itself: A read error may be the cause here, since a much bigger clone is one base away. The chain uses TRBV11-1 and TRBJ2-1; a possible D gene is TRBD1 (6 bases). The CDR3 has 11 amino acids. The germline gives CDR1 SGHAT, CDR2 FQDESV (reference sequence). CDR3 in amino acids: CASSWGHEQLF. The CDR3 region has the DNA TGTGCCAGCAGTTGGGGGCATGAGCAGCTCTTC.

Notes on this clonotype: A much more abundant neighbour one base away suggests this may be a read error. CDR3 loop: CASSGTVAFF. For the CDR3, the DNA is TGTGCCAGCAGCGGGACAGTAGCTTTCTTT. This rearrangement joins TRBV2 to TRBJ1-1, with 7 bases lining up with TRBD1. Losses at the gene ends were 6 bases for V and 10 bases for J; bases not matched to a gene: 2. Per the germline V gene, CDR1 is SNHLY and CDR2 is FYNNEI. This CDR3 has 10 residues.

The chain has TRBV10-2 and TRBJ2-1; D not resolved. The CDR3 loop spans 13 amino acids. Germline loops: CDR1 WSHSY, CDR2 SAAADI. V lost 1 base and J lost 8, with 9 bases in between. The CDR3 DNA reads TGCGCCAGCAGTGAGTTAGTAGCTGATGAGCAGTTCTTC. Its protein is CASSELVADEQFF.